The 8 T cell receptor beta chains given below trace back to one sample, sequenced in a study of cytomegalovirus exposure and HLA in healthy donors. 60 Vbeta and 13 Jbeta primers were used in PCR. The assay was immunoSEQ multiplex PCR, and TCRdb's table has in-frame clones only and misses some. The sample has 95,000 to 100,000 clones, approximately 89% seen once. What was sequenced was PBMCs. Every receptor here comes from a man younger than 40 in good health and CMV-seronegative.

The rearrangement uses TRBV19 and TRBJ1-1; TRBD1 might be the D (5 bases). The V and J ends lost 8 bases and 1 base respectively, with 14 bases between them. Per germline, CDR1 LNHDA and CDR2 SQIVND (reference sequence). This CDR3 region has 14 residues. Here the CDR3 DNA reads TGTGCCAGTGGCCCCCAGGACAAGAACACTGAAGCTTTCTTT. It yields the protein CASGPQDKNTEAFF.

This clone was seen more than once but under ten times. The rearrangement joins TRBV6-4 to TRBJ1-1; 7 nucleotides line up with TRBD1. CDR3 size: 14 residues. Per the germline V gene, CDR1 is MRHNA and CDR2 is SNTAGT. Germline trimming cut 6 bases from V and 4 bases from J; bases unmatched to any gene: 8. The CDR3 sequence: CASSTGTAGTEAFF. Here the CDR3 DNA reads TGTGCCAGCAGCACCGGGACAGCTGGCACTGAAGCTTTCTTT.

The chain has TRBV28 and TRBJ1-2; no firm D call. Looked up from germline, CDR1 is MDHEN and CDR2 is SYDVKM. The CDR3 loop spans 14 amino acids. The V and J ends lost 5 bases and 5 bases respectively, with 15 bases between them. The CDR3 is CASSAYRGKYGYTF. The CDR3 DNA reads TGTGCCAGCAGTGCTTACCGGGGTAAATATGGCTACACCTTC.

This sequence joins TRBV11-2 and TRBJ2-5; possible D gene TRBD2, 6 bases. CDR3 size: 14 residues. Trimming removed 5 bases at V and 2 bases at J, with 12 bases between. Germline V gives CDR1 SGHAT, CDR2 FQNNGV. The CDR3 spells CASSLGLYQETQYF. CDR3 coding DNA: TGTGCCAGCAGCCTTGGACTATATCAAGAGACCCAGTACTTC.

The CDR3 loop reads CASSYRDRGLEKLFF. In DNA form, the CDR3 reads TGTGCCAGCAGTTACCGCGACAGGGGGCTTGAAAAACTGTTTTTT. This chain connects TRBV6-6 to TRBJ1-4, with 10 bases identical to TRBD1. The CDR3 totals 15 residues. V was clipped by 2 bases and J by 7 bases; unmatched bases: 4. CDR1 MNHNY and CDR2 SVGAGI come from the germline V gene (reference sequence).

The rearrangement joins TRBV7-9 to TRBJ1-6, with 11 bases that match TRBD1. Per the germline V gene, CDR1 is SEHNR and CDR2 is FQNEAQ (reference sequence). J was trimmed by 8 bases and V by 5 bases; bases with no gene match: 5. The CDR3 loop spans 15 amino acids. The CDR3 here is CASSPRGQGDSPLHF. DNA of the CDR3: TGTGCCAGCAGCCCCCGGGGACAGGGGGATTCACCCCTCCACTTT.

The rearrangement uses TRBV27 and TRBJ2-4, with D possibly matching TRBD1 (6 bases). Per germline, CDR1 MNHEY and CDR2 SMNVEV (reference sequence). V dropped 6 bases and J dropped 5 bases, with 11 bases sitting between them. The CDR3 consists of 13 residues. For the CDR3, the DNA is TGTGCCAGCAGCGCAGGACAGCAAAACATTCAGTACTTC. Protein product: CASSAGQQNIQYF.

The genes are TRBV27 and TRBJ2-1, with 7 bases aligning to TRBD2. Germline V CDR1 and CDR2: MNHEY, SMNVEV (reference sequence). V trimming: 6 bases; J trimming: 3 bases; junction bases outside the gene matches: 11. There are 16 residues in the CDR3. CDR3 protein: CASRPRGAGVYNEQFF. CDR3 nucleotides: TGTGCCAGCAGACCACGTGGCGCGGGGGTCTACAATGAGCAGTTCTTC.